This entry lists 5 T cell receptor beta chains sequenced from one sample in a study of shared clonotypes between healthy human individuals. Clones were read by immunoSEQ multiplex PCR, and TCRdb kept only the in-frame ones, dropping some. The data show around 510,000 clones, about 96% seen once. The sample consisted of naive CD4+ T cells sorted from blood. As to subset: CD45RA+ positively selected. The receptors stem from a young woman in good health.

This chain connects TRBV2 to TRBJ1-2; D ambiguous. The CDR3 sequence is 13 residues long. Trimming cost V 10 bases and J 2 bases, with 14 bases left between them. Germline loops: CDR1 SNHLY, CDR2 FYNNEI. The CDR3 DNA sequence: TGTGCCACCTACCGGGCAGGAAACTATGGCTACACCTTC. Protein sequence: CATYRAGNYGYTF.

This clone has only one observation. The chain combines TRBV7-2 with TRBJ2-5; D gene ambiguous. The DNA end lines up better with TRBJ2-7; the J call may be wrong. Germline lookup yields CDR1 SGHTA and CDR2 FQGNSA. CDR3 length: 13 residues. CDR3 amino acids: CASSLWARNEQYF. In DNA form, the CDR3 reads TGTGCCAGCAGCTTATGGGCTAGAAACGAGCAGTACTTC.

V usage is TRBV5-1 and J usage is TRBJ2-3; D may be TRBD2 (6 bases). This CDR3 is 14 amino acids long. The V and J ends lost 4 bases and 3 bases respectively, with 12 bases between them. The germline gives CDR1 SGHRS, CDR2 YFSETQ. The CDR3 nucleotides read TGCGCCAGCAGCCCCGGGACTCTTACAGATACGCAGTATTTT. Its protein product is CASSPGTLTDTQYF. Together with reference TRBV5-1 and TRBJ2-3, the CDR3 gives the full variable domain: KAGVTQTPRYLIKTRGQQVTLSCSPISGHRSVSWYQQTPGQGLQFLFEYFSETQRNKGNFPGRFSGRQFSNSRSEMNVSTLELGDSALYLCASSPGTLTDTQYFGPGTRLTVL.

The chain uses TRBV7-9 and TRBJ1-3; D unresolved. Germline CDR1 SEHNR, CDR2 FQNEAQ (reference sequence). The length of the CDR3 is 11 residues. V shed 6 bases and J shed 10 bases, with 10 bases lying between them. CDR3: CASRPVPTIYF. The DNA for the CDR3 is TGTGCCAGCAGGCCTGTTCCTACCATATATTTT. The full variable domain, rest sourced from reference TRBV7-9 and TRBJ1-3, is DTGVSQNPRHKITKRGQNVTFRCDPISEHNRLYWYRQTLGQGPEFLTYFQNEAQLEKSRLLSDRFSAERPKGSFSTLEIQRTEQGDSAMYLCASRPVPTIYFGEGSWLTVV.

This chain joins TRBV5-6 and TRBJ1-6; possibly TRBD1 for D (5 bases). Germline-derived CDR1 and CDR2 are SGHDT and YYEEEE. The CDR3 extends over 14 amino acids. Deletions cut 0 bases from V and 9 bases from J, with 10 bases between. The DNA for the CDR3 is TGTGCCAGCAGCTTGGGCAGGGTAGGTTCACCCCTCCACTTT. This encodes CASSLGRVGSPLHF.